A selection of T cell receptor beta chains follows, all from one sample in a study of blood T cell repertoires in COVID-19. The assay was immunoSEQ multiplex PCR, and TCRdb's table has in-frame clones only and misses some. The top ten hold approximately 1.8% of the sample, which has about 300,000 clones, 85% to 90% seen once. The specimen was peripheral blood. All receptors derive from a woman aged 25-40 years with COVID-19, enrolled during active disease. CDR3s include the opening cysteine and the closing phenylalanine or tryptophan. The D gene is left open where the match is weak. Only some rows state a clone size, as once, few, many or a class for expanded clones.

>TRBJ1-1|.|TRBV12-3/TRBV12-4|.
CASSLTGYTEAFF
TGTGCCAGCAGTTTAACAGGGTACACTGAAGCTTTCTTT
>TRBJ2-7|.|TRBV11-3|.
CASSSGIPGSHEQYF
TGTGCCAGCAGCTCAGGGATCCCAGGCTCCCACGAGCAGTACTTC
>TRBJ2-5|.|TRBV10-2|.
CASSEVSTGETQYF
TGCGCCAGCAGTGAAGTTAGCACAGGGGAGACCCAGTACTTC
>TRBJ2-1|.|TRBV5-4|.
CASSFRLGSHNEQFF
TGTGCCAGCAGCTTCCGACTAGGATCCCACAATGAGCAGTTCTTC
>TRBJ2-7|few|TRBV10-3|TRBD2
CAISDLAEYEQYF
TGTGCCATCAGTGATCTAGCGGAGTACGAGCAGTACTTC
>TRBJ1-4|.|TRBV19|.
CASSTTETTNEKLFF
TGTGCCAGTAGCACCACTGAGACAACTAATGAAAAACTGTTTTTT
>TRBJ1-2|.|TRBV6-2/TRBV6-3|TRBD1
CASSRGQGYGYTF
TGTGCCAGCAGCCGGGGACAGGGGTATGGCTACACCTTC
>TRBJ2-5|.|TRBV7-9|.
CASSGSDSRETQYF
TGTGCCAGCAGCGGATCGGACTCTCGAGAGACCCAGTACTTC
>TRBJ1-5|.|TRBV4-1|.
CASSHLQVPYSNQPQHF
TGCGCCAGCAGCCATCTACAGGTGCCCTATAGCAATCAGCCCCAGCATTTT
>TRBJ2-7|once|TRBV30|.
CAWGLYEQYF
TGTGCCTGGGGATTATACGAGCAGTACTTC
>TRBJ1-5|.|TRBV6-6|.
CASSSVSNQPQHF
TGTGCCAGCAGTAGCGTTAGCAATCAGCCCCAGCATTTT
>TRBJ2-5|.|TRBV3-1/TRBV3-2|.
CASSSGGPQETQYF
TGTGCCAGCAGCTCCGGGGGGCCCCAAGAGACCCAGTACTTC
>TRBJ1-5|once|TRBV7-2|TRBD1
CASSLSGRGPQPQHF
TGTGCCAGCAGCTTATCGGGCAGGGGGCCCCAGCCCCAGCATTTT
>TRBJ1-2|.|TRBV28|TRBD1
CASRDREVMGYTF
TGTGCCAGCAGGGACAGGGAGGTTATGGGCTACACCTTC
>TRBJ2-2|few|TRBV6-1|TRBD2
CASRLPGGAGELFF
TGTGCCAGCAGGCTCCCGGGGGGGGCCGGGGAGCTGTTTTTT
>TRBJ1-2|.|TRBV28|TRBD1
CASTRGGTGTVDGYTF
TGTGCCAGCACCCGTGGGGGGACAGGTACGGTCGATGGCTACACCTTC
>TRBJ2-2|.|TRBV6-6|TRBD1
CASSQLRTGPNTGELFF
TGTGCCAGCAGTCAGCTTAGGACAGGACCGAACACCGGGGAGCTGTTTTTT
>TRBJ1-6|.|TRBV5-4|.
CASSRQGTPLHF
TGTGCCAGCAGCCGCCAGGGAACACCCCTCCACTTT
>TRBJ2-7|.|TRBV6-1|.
CASSDRGTSYEQYF
TGTGCCAGCAGTGATAGGGGTACCTCATACGAGCAGTACTTC
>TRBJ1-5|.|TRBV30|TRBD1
CAWSPTDRAFVGNQPQHF
TGTGCCTGGAGTCCAACGGACAGGGCGTTTGTTGGCAATCAGCCCCAGCATTTT
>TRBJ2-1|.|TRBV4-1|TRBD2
CASSQEELAGEQFF
TGCGCCAGCAGCCAAGAAGAACTAGCGGGAGAGCAGTTCTTC
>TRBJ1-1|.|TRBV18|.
CASSPKGKVRTEAFF
TGTGCCAGCTCACCAAAGGGGAAAGTCAGGACTGAAGCTTTCTTT
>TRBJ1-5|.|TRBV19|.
CASDTAGISTQPQHF
TGTGCCAGTGACACCGCAGGGATTTCCACTCAGCCCCAGCATTTT
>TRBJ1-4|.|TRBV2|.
CASRPQASGEKLFF
TGTGCCAGCAGACCACAGGCATCTGGTGAAAAACTGTTTTTT
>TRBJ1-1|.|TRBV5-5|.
CASSFNRGTEAFF
TGTGCCAGCAGCTTTAATAGGGGTACTGAAGCTTTCTTT
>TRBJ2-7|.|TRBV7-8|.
CASSLARGGGSYEQYF
TGTGCCAGCAGCTTAGCAAGGGGAGGGGGCTCCTACGAGCAGTACTTC
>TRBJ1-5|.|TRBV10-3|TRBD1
CAISEGGQFSNQPQHF
TGTGCCATCAGTGAGGGGGGACAGTTCAGCAATCAGCCCCAGCATTTT
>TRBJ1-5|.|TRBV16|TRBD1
CASSQRQGQQHF
TGTGCCAGCAGCCAGCGACAGGGTCAGCAGCATTTT
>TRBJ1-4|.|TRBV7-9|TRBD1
CASSFRRGRVDTNEKLFF
TGTGCCAGCAGTTTCCGAAGGGGGCGGGTTGATACTAATGAAAAACTGTTTTTT
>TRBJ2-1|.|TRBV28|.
CASSWETITGSTYEQFF
TGTGCCAGCAGTTGGGAAACCATTACAGGGTCTACATATGAGCAGTTCTTC
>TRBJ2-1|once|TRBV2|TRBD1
CASTRQGVNEQFF
TGTGCCAGCACGCGACAGGGCGTCAATGAGCAGTTCTTC